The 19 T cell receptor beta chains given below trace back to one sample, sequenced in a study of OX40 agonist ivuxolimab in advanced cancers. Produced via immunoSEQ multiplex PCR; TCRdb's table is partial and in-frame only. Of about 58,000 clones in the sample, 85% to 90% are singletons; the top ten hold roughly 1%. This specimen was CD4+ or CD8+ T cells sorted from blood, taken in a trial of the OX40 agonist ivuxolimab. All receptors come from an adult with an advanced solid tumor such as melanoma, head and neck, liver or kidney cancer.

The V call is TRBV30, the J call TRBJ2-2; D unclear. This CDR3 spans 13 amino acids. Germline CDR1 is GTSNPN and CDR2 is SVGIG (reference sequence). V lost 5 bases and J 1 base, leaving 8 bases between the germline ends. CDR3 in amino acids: CAWATVNTGELFF. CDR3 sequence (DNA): TGTGCCTGGGCAACAGTGAACACCGGGGAGCTGTTTTTT.

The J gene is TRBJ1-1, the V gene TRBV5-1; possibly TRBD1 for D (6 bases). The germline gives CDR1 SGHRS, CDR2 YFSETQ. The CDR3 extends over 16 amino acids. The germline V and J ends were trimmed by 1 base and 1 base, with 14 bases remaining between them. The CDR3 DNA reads TGCGCCAGCAGCTTGTCCCCAGACAGGCCGAACACTGAAGCTTTCTTT. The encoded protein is CASSLSPDRPNTEAFF.

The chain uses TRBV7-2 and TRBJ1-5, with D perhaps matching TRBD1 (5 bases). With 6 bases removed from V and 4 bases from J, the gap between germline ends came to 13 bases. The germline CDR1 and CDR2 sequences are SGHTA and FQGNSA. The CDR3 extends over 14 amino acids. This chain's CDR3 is CASRGPIWNQPQHF. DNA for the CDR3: TGTGCCAGCAGGGGGCCGATATGGAATCAGCCCCAGCATTTT.

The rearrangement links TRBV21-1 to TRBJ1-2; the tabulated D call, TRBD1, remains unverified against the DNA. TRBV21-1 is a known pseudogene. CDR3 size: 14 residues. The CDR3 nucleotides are TGTGCCAGCAGCAAAGGAAAGGGGTTGCATGGCTACACCTTC. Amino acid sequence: CASSKGKGLHGYTF.

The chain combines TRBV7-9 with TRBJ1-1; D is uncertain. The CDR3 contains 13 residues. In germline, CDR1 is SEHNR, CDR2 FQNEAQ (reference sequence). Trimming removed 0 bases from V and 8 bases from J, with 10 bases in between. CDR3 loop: CASSLALVQEAFF. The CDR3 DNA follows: TGTGCCAGCAGCTTAGCTTTGGTACAGGAAGCTTTCTTT.

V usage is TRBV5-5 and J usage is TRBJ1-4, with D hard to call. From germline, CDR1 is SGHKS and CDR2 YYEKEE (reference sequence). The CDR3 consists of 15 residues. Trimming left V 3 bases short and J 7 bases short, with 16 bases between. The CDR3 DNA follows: TGTGCCAGCAGCTCCAAAGTAGTGGAGGGTGAAAAACTGTTTTTT. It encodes CASSSKVVEGEKLFF.

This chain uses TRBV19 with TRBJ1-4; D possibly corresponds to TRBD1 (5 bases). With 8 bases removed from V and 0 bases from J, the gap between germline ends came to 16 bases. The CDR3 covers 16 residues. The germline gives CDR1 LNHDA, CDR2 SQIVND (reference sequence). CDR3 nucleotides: TGTGCCAGTTCCACCCAGGGCAGAGCAACTAATGAAAAACTGTTTTTT. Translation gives CASSTQGRATNEKLFF.

CDR3 nucleotides: TGTGCCAGCAGTACCGCAGGAACCTCTGGAAACACCATATATTTT. It yields the protein CASSTAGTSGNTIYF. This chain links TRBV27 with TRBJ1-3; D is unresolved. The CDR3 runs to 15 residues. Germline CDR1 MNHEY, CDR2 SMNVEV (reference sequence). Trimming removed 5 bases at V and 0 bases at J, with 11 bases between.

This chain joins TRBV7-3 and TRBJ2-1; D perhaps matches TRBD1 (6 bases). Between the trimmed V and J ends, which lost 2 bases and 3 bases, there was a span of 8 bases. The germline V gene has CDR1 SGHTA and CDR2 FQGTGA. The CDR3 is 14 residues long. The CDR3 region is CASSLGGHYNEQFF. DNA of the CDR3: TGTGCCAGCAGCTTAGGGGGACACTACAATGAGCAGTTCTTC.

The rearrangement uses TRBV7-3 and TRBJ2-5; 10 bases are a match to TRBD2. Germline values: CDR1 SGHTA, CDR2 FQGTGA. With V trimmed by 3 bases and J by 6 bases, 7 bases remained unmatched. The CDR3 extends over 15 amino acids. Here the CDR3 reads CASSFGSGGTKTQYF. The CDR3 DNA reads TGTGCCAGCAGCTTTGGTAGCGGGGGGACGAAGACCCAGTACTTC.

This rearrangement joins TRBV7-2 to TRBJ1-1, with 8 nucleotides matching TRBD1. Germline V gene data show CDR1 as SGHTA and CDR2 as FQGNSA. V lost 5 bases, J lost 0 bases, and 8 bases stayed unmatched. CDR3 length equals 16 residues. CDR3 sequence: CASSGGRGLMNTEAFF. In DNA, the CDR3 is TGTGCCAGCAGCGGGGGCAGGGGGCTTATGAACACTGAAGCTTTCTTT.

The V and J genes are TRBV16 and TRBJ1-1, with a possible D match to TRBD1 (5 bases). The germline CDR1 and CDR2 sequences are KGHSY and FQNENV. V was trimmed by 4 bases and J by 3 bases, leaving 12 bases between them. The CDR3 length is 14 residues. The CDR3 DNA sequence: TGTGCCAGCAGCCCCGGGGGGGTTTACACTGAAGCTTTCTTT. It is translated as CASSPGGVYTEAFF.

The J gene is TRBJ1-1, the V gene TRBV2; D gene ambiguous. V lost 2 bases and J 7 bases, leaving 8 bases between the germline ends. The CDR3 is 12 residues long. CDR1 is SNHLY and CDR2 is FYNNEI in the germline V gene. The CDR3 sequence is CASSEIGLEAFF. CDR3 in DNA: TGTGCCAGCAGTGAAATCGGTCTTGAAGCTTTCTTT.

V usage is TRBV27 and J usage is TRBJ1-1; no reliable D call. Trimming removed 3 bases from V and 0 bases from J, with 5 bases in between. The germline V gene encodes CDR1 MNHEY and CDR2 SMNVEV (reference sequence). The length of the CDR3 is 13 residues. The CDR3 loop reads CASSFRLNTEAFF. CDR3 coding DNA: TGTGCCAGCAGTTTCAGGTTGAACACTGAAGCTTTCTTT.

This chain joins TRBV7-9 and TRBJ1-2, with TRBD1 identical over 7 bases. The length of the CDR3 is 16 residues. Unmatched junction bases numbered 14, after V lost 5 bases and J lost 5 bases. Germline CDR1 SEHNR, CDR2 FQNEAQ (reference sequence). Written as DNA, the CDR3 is TGTGCCAGCAGCACACCCACGACAGGGAGTGATTATGGCTACACCTTC. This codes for CASSTPTTGSDYGYTF.

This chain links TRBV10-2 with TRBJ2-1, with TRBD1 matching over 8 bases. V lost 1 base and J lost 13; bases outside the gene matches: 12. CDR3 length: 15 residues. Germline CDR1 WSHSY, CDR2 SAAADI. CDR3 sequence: CASSEWGTGIPNQFF. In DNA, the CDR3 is TGCGCCAGCAGTGAGTGGGGGACAGGAATCCCTAATCAGTTCTTC.

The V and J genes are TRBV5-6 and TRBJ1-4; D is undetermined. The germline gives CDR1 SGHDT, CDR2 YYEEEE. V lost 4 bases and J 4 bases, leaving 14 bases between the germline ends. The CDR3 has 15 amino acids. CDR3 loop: CASSTRRRGNEKLFF. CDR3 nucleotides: TGTGCCAGCAGCACCCGCCGGCGCGGTAATGAAAAACTGTTTTTT.

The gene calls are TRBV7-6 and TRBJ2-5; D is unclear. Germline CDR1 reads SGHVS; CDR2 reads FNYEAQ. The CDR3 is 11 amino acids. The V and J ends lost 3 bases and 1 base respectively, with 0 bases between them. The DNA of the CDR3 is TGTGCCAGCAGCTTCCAAGAGACCCAGTACTTC. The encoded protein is CASSFQETQYF.

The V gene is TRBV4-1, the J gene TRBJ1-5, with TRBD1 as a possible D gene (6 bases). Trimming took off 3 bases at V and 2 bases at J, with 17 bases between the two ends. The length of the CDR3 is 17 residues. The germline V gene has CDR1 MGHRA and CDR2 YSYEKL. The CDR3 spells CASSHDEGRGRNQPQHF. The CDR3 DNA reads TGCGCCAGCAGCCACGATGAGGGCAGGGGACGCAATCAGCCCCAGCATTTT.